The 17 T cell receptor beta chains listed next were all sequenced from one sample in a study of T cell repertoires in cytomegalovirus infection. TCRdb re-analysed the reads in MiXCR, keeping a single row per CDR3 protein. The sample records 500,000 to 600,000 distinct CDR3 sequences, 16% being singletons. The sequencing input was CD8+ T cells from PBMCs. All receptors come from a human donor in good health (CMV status not recorded). Some clones in this sample may be carry-over from other donors' samples.

Remarks on this clonotype: This could be a read error, since a much larger clone is one nucleotide away. V is TRBV12-3 or TRBV12-4 and J is TRBJ2-1, with D unclear. V gave up 8 bases and J gave up 12 bases, with 14 bases separating them. The CDR3 runs 11 residues. The CDR3 DNA is TGTGCCAGCCTTTACGGTACTGTGCAGTTCTTC. Translated: CASLYGTVQFF.

This clonotype was found many times. The chain uses TRBV7-2 and TRBJ2-5; TRBD2 aligns across 8 bases. This CDR3 has 15 residues. Germline loops: CDR1 SGHTA, CDR2 FQGNSA. V lost 7 bases, J lost 3 bases, and 10 bases stayed unmatched. The DNA of the CDR3 is TGTGCCAGCACCACTGTGGGAGCGGGGGAAGAGACCCAGTACTTC. Its protein product is CASTTVGAGEETQYF.

J is TRBJ2-7 and V is TRBV20-1; the match to TRBD1 covers 8 bases. The germline CDR1 and CDR2 sequences are DFQATT and SNEGSKA (reference sequence). This CDR3 has 15 amino acids. Losses at the gene ends were 3 bases for V and 0 bases for J; bases not matched to a gene: 7. CDR3 sequence reads: CSARGQVTLSYEQYF. The CDR3 nucleotides are TGCAGTGCTAGGGGACAGGTTACACTCTCCTACGAGCAGTACTTC.

This clonotype has more than one count but fewer than ten. In nucleotides, the CDR3 is TGTGCCAGCAGGGAGACAGGGCGAGATGAAAAACTGTTTTTT. It encodes CASRETGRDEKLFF. The chain recombines TRBV6-2 or TRBV6-3 with TRBJ1-4; 7 positions match TRBD1. V shed 6 bases and J 6 bases; nucleotides not matched to a gene: 7. The CDR3 totals 14 residues. CDR1 and CDR2 (germline): MNHEY, SVGEGT.

The chain recombines TRBV9 with TRBJ1-2; D unclear. The V and J ends lost 4 bases and 4 bases respectively, with 14 bases between them. CDR1 SGDLS and CDR2 YYNGEE come from the germline V gene. The CDR3 sequence is 14 residues long. CDR3 amino acids: CASSREDRLYGYTF. CDR3 sequence (DNA): TGTGCCAGCAGCCGGGAGGATAGGCTCTATGGCTACACCTTC.

There are a few counts of this clonotype. The V call is TRBV6-1, the J call TRBJ2-7; D may correspond to TRBD1 or TRBD2 (5 bases each). Germline V CDR1 and CDR2: MNHNS, SASEGT. Between the trimmed V and J ends, which lost 3 bases and 3 bases, there was a span of 12 bases. CDR3 length: 14 residues. CDR3 in DNA: TGTGCCAGCAGTGATTCGGGACGGATCTACGAGCAGTACTTC. It encodes CASSDSGRIYEQYF.

Ten or more counts support this clonotype. V usage is TRBV7-2 and J usage is TRBJ2-7, with unresolved D. Trimming left V 5 bases short and J 6 bases short, with 14 bases between. The CDR3 covers 13 residues. Per germline, CDR1 SGHTA and CDR2 FQGNSA. The CDR3 sequence is CASSLGPPGEQYF. DNA for the CDR3: TGTGCCAGCAGCCTCGGGCCCCCCGGCGAGCAGTACTTC.

This clonotype was found many times. This chain connects TRBV2 to TRBJ2-7; 7 positions match TRBD2. Germline assignment: CDR1 SNHLY and CDR2 FYNNEI. Trimming took 5 bases from V and 5 from J; bases not matched to a gene: 12. The CDR3 runs to 15 residues. Here the CDR3 reads CASSPQTGGGHEQYF. CDR3 nucleotide sequence: TGTGCCAGCAGTCCCCAAACCGGGGGAGGGCACGAGCAGTACTTC.

The V gene is TRBV19, the J gene TRBJ2-7; 10 positions agree with TRBD2. The trim removed 6 bases at V and 5 bases at J, leaving 10 bases unmatched. The CDR3 has 15 amino acids. Germline assignment: CDR1 LNHDA and CDR2 SQIVND (reference sequence). The CDR3 protein is CASSLGASGSDEQYF. Here the CDR3 DNA reads TGTGCCAGTAGCCTGGGGGCTAGCGGGAGTGACGAGCAGTACTTC.

The chain couples TRBV5-8 to TRBJ1-2; D ambiguous. This CDR3 comprises 13 residues. The V gene's germline CDR1 is SGHTS and CDR2 YDEGEE. Trimming left V 4 bases short and J 14 bases short, with 21 bases between. CDR3 region: CASSQNFGTLGTF. For the CDR3, the DNA is TGTGCCAGCAGCCAAAACTTCGGAACGCTAGGGACCTTC.

The sample holds many counts of this clonotype. This rearrangement joins TRBV6-6 to TRBJ2-3; 8 bases line up with TRBD1. Germline V lookup: CDR1 MNHNY, CDR2 SVGAGI (reference sequence). Trimming took 6 bases from V and 1 from J; bases not matched to a gene: 6. The CDR3 spans 15 residues. CDR3 residues: CASSYSGGRTDTQYF. The DNA for the CDR3 is TGTGCCAGCAGCTATTCAGGGGGCCGCACAGATACGCAGTATTTT.

J is TRBJ2-1 and V is TRBV15; 7 nucleotides line up with TRBD1. The CDR3 spans 14 residues. Germline CDR1 LNHNV, CDR2 YYDKDF (reference sequence). V gave up 5 bases and J gave up 4 bases; unmatched junction bases: 5. The CDR3 DNA sequence: TGTGCCACCAGCTCGCGGACAGGTTACAATGAGCAGTTCTTC. As protein: CATSSRTGYNEQFF.

V usage is TRBV7-9 and J usage is TRBJ1-2, with D perhaps matching TRBD1 (6 bases). There are 17 residues in the CDR3. Looked up from germline, CDR1 is SEHNR and CDR2 is FQNEAQ (reference sequence). Trimming removed 5 bases from V and 4 bases from J, with 23 bases in between. The CDR3 DNA is TGTGCCAGCAGCCAAGAGCTCACAGGGAACCCCACCTATGGCTACACCTTC. Translation gives CASSQELTGNPTYGYTF.

This clonotype was seen more than once but under ten times. One end of the junction is discordant with germline, which a read error may explain. The rearrangement joins TRBV7-2 to TRBJ1-3, with D perhaps TRBD1 (5 bases). Per the germline V gene, CDR1 is SGHTA and CDR2 is FQGNSA. The CDR3 totals 16 residues. CDR3 in DNA: TGTGCCAGCAGCTTGGGGGACTCTAGAACTGGGAACACCATATATTTT. Translated, it gives CASSLGDSRTGNTIYF.

This clonotype has at least ten counts. The chain carries TRBV7-9 and TRBJ2-7; either TRBD1 or TRBD2 may supply D (5 bases each). From germline, CDR1 is SEHNR and CDR2 FQNEAQ (reference sequence). The CDR3 runs 14 residues. V was cut by 0 bases and J by 2 bases, with 8 bases left in between. DNA of the CDR3: TGTGCCAGCAGCTTAGCCAGGGACGCCTACGAGCAGTACTTC. Translating gives CASSLARDAYEQYF.

The chain has TRBV28 and TRBJ1-3; 9 bases map to TRBD1. Germline CDR1 and CDR2: MDHEN and SYDVKM. This CDR3 region has 15 residues. The J segment lost 3 bases and the V segment lost 5 bases, leaving 5 bases of the junction unmatched. The chain's CDR3 is CASSLGQGIGNTIYF. The CDR3 DNA follows: TGTGCCAGCAGTCTCGGACAGGGGATTGGAAACACCATATATTTT.

This clonotype was found many times. This chain links TRBV4-2 with TRBJ2-5, with 11 bases matching TRBD2. Germline lookup yields CDR1 LGHNA and CDR2 YNFKEQ. CDR3 size: 16 residues. V lost 0 bases and J lost 1; bases outside the gene matches: 1. The CDR3 protein is CASSQETSGGQETQYF. Here the CDR3 DNA reads TGTGCCAGCAGCCAAGAAACTAGCGGGGGCCAAGAGACCCAGTACTTC.